This paragraph reports one T cell receptor (beta chain). Its antigen is as yet unknown. This entry is derived from a study of T cell responses to AZD1222 COVID-19 vaccine. General study findings and limits: Possibly, clonal diversity was underestimated; donors were largely white British and included more females.

The V end lost 3 bases, the J end lost 5 bases, and 14 bases lay between the germline ends. Germline V gives CDR1 KGHSH, CDR2 LQKENI. This CDR3 spans 15 amino acids. The method was immunoSEQ multiplex PCR; TCRdb's version includes in-frame clones alone and lacks a portion of them. The sample lists about 120,000 clones, 88% occurring once. The sequencing here drew on peripheral blood, taken 28 days after the second AZD1222 dose. This receptor was identified in an adult who received the AZD1222 COVID-19 vaccine. The chain has TRBV18 and TRBJ2-1, with no clear D. Written as DNA, the CDR3 is TGTGCCAGCTCACCGGATCTTATCTTCGACAATGAGCAGTTCTTC. This translates into CASSPDLIFDNEQFF.